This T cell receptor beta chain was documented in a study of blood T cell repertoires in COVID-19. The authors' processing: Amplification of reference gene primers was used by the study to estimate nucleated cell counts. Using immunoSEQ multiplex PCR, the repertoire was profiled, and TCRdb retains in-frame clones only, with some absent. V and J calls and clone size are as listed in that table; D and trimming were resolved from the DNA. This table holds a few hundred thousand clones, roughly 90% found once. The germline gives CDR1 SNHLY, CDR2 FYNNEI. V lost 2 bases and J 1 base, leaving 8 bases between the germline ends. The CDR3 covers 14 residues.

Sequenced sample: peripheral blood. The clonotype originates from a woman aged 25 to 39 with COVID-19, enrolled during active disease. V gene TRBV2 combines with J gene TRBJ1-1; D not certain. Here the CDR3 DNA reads TGTGCCAGCAGTGAAATCTGGGCGAACACTGAAGCTTTCTTT. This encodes CASSEIWANTEAFF.